This T cell receptor (beta chain) was identified in a study of Graves' ophthalmopathy and Graves' hyperthyroidism. General observations from the study: A majority of expanded thyroid clonotypes exceeding 0.001 frequency were likewise present in blood.

This clonotype was observed a few times. Its antigen is as yet unknown. Germline values: CDR1 SGHNT, CDR2 YENEEA. The CDR3 covers 12 residues. The V end was cut by 5 bases, the J end by 10 bases, with 14 bases between. Ages of hyperthyroidism patients ran from 18 to 65, and their diagnoses were new, under 2 months' duration. The study excluded patients with other autoimmune diseases, uncontrolled infections, pregnancy or lactation. CDR3 regions of TCR beta were amplified from RNA transcripts. Second-round multiplex PCR came after a first-round RT-PCR that employed HTBI primers. Each CDR3 protein is one row after TCRdb ran MiXCR on the multiplex PCR reads. The table has some 1.1 million distinct CDR3 sequences, approximately 35% seen once.

The gene calls are TRBV11-3 and TRBJ1-1; tentatively, D is TRBD1 (6 bases). Sequencing was carried out using peripheral blood or thyroid tissue (not recorded which). This clonotype was sampled from an adult man with Graves' hyperthyroidism. The CDR3 protein is CASSVQGRGAFF. The CDR3 bases are TGTGCCAGCAGCGTCCAGGGGAGGGGAGCTTTCTTT.